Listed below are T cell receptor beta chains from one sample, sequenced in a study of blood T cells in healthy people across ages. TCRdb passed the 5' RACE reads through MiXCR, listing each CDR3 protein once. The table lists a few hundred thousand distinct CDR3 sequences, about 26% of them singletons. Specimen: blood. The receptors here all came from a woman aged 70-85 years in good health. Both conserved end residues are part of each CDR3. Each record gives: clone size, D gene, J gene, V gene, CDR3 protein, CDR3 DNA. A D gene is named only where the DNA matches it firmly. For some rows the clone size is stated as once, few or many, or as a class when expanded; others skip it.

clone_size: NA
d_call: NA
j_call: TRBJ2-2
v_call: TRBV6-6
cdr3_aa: CASNPRASNTGELFF
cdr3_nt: TGTGCCAGCAATCCTAGGGCTTCGAACACCGGGGAGCTGTTTTTT

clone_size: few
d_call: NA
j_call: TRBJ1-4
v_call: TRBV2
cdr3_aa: CASSDLENEKLFF
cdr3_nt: TGTGCCAGCAGTGACTTAGAAAATGAAAAACTGTTTTTT

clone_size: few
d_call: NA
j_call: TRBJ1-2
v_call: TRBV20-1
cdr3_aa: CSARDNSGTGGYTF
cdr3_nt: TGCAGTGCTAGAGATAATTCGGGGACCGGGGGCTACACCTTC

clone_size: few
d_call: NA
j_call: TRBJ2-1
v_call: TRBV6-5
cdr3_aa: CASSYSLGEQFF
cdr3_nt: TGTGCCAGCAGTTACTCCTTGGGGGAGCAGTTCTTC

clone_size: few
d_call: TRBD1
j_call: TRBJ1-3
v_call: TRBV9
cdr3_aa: CASSPRTGTGFAGNTIYF
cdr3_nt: TGTGCCAGCAGCCCCCGAACCGGGACAGGGTTTGCTGGAAACACCATATATTTT

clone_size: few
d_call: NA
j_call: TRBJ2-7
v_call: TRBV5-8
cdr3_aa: CASSLVSGMGGTYEQYF
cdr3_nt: TGTGCCAGCAGCTTGGTTTCGGGGATGGGAGGCACCTACGAGCAGTACTTC

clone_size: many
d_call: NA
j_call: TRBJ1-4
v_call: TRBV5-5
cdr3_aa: CASSLDRWGEKLFF
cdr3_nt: TGTGCCAGCAGCTTGGACAGGTGGGGTGAAAAACTGTTTTTT

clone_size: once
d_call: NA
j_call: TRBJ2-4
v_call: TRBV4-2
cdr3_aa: CASSPSRGDIQYF
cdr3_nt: TGTGCCAGCAGCCCCTCCCGTGGGGACATTCAGTACTTC

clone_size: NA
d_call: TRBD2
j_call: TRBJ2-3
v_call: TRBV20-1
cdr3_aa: CSARRGVGTDTQYF
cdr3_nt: TGCAGTGCTAGGCGGGGGGTAGGCACAGATACGCAGTATTTT

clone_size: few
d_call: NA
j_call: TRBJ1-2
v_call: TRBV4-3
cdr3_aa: CASSRTQGDYGYTF
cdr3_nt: TGCGCCAGCAGCCGTACACAGGGTGACTATGGCTACACCTTC

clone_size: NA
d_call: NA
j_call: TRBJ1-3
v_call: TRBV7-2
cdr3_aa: CASSLGRADSGNTIYF
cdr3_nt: TGTGCCAGCAGCTTAGGACGGGCTGACTCTGGAAACACCATATATTTT

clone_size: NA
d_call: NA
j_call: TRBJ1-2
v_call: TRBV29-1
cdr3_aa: CSVHDVGGYTF
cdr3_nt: TGCAGCGTCCACGACGTGGGGGGCTACACCTTC

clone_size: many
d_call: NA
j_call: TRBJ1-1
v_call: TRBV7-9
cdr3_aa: CASSFAGNTEAFF
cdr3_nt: TGTGCCAGCAGCTTCGCCGGGAACACTGAAGCTTTCTTT

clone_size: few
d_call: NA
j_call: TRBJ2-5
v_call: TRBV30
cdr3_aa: CAWGLRGETQYF
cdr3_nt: TGTGCCTGGGGCCTAAGGGGAGAGACCCAGTACTTC

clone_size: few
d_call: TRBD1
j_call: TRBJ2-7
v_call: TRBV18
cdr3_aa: CASSPISGQLVSTYEQYF
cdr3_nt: TGTGCCAGCTCACCAATTTCGGGACAGCTAGTCTCCACCTACGAGCAGTACTTC

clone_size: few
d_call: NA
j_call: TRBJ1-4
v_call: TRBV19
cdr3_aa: CANGRDGEKLFF
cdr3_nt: TGTGCCAATGGCCGGGACGGGGAAAAACTGTTTTTT

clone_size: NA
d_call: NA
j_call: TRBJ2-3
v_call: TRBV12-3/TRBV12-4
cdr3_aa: CASSSISSRGTQYF
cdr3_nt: TGTGCCAGCAGTTCGATTAGCTCTAGAGGTACGCAGTATTTT

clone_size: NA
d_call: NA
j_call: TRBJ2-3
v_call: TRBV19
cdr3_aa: CASSLAGAPSTDTQYF
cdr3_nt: TGTGCCAGTAGTTTAGCAGGGGCCCCTAGCACAGATACGCAGTATTTT

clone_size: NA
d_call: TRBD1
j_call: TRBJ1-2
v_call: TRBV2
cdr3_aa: CASSEGTGRYGYTF
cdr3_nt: TGTGCCAGCAGTGAAGGGACAGGGAGATATGGCTACACCTTC

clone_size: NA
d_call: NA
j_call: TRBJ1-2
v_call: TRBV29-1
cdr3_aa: CSVERGNYGYTF
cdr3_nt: TGCAGCGTTGAAAGGGGAAACTATGGCTACACCTTC

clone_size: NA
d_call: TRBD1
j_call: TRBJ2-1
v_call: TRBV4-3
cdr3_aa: CASSQETGDEQFF
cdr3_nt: TGCGCCAGCAGCCAAGAGACAGGGGATGAGCAGTTCTTC

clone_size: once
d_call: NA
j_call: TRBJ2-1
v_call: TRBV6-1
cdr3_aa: CASSNGAYRSYNEQFF
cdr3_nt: TGTGCCAGCAGCAACGGAGCGTATCGTTCCTACAATGAGCAGTTCTTC

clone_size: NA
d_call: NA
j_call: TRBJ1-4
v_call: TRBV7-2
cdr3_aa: CASGQGALNEKLFF
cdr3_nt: TGTGCCAGCGGACAAGGGGCCCTGAATGAAAAACTGTTTTTT

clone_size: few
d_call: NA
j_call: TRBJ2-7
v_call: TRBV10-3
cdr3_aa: CAISESTQGITYEQYF
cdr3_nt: TGTGCCATCAGTGAGTCGACTCAGGGGATAACCTACGAGCAGTACTTC

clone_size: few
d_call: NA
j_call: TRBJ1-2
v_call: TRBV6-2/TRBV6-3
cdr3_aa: CASSYSYSYGYTF
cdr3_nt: TGTGCCAGCAGTTACTCTTACTCTTATGGCTACACCTTC

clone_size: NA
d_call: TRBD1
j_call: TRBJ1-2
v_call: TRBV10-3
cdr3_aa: CAISVGQGSLGYTF
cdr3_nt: TGTGCCATCAGTGTGGGACAGGGCTCACTGGGCTACACCTTC

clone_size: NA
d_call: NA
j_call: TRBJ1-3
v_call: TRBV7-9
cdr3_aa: CASSLYRVATKHSGNTIYF
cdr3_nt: TGTGCCAGCAGCTTATACAGGGTGGCAACTAAACACTCTGGAAACACCATATATTTT

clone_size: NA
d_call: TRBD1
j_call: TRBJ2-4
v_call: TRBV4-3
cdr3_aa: CTSSQDRAVSFGKNIQYF
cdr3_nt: TGCACCAGCAGCCAGGACAGGGCTGTTTCTTTTGGCAAAAACATTCAGTACTTC

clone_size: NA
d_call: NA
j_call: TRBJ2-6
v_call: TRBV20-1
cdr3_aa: CSAPEAGANVLTF
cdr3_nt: TGCAGTGCCCCTGAGGCCGGGGCCAACGTCCTGACTTTC

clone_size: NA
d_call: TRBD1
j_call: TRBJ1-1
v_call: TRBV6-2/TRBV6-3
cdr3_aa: CASSRPDRAGTEAFF
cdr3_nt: TGTGCCAGCAGCCGCCCTGACAGGGCGGGCACTGAAGCTTTCTTT

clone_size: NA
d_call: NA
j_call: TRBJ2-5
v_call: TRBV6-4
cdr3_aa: CASSDPPRRGPRETQYF
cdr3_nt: TGTGCCAGCAGTGACCCCCCGAGACGGGGGCCCAGAGAGACCCAGTACTTC

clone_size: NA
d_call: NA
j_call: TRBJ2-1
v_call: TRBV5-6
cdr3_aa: CASTEVGSYNEQFF
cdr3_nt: TGTGCCAGCACAGAAGTAGGCTCCTACAATGAGCAGTTCTTC

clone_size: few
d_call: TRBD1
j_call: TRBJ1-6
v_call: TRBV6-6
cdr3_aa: CASSTGRGVSPLHF
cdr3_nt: TGTGCCAGCAGCACTGGCAGGGGGGTTTCACCCCTCCACTTT

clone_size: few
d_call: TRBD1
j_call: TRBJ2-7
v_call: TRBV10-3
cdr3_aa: CAISRDRMIEQYF
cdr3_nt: TGTGCCATCAGTCGGGACAGAATGATCGAGCAGTACTTC

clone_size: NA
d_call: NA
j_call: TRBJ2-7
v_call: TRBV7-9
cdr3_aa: CASRELGTDTYEQYF
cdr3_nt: TGTGCCAGCAGAGAGCTCGGGACGGACACCTACGAGCAGTACTTC

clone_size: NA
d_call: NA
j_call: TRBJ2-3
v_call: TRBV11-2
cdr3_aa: CASSLALGQYF
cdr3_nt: TGTGCCAGCAGCTTAGCCTTGGGGCAGTATTTT